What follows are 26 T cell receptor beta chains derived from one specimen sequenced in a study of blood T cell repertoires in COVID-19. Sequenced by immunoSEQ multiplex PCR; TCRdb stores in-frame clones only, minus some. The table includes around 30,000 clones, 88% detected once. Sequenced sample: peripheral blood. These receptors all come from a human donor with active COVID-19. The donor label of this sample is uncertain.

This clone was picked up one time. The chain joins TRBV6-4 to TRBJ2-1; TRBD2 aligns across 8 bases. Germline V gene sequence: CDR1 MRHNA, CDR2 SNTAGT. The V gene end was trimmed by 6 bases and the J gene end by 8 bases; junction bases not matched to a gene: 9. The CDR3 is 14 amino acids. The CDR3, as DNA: TGTGCCAGCAGCGAGGGACTAGATTGGGATGAGCAGTTCTTC. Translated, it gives CASSEGLDWDEQFF.

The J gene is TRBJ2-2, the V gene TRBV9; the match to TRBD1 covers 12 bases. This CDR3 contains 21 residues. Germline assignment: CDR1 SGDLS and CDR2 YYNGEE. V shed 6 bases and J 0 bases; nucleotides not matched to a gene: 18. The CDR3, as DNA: TGTGCCAGCAACAGTTACAGTTGGGGGACAGGGGGCCGACCGAACACCGGGGAGCTGTTTTTT. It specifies CASNSYSWGTGGRPNTGELFF.

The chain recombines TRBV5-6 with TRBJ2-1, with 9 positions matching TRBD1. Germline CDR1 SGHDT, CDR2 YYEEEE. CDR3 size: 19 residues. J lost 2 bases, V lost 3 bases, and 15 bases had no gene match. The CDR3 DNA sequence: TGTGCCAGCAGCTCCTCCGTTACCCGGGACAGGGTTACCTACAATGAGCAGTTCTTC. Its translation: CASSSSVTRDRVTYNEQFF.

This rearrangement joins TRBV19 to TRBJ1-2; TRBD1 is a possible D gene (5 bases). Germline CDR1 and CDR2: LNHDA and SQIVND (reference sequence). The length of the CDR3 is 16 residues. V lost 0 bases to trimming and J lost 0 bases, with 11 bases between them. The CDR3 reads CASSIDPGPTNYGYTF. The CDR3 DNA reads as TGTGCCAGTAGTATAGATCCAGGGCCGACTAACTATGGCTACACCTTC.

The CDR3 spells CASSLYNEQFF. As DNA, the CDR3 is TGTGCCAGCAGTTTATACAATGAGCAGTTCTTC. This rearrangement joins TRBV5-6 to TRBJ2-1; no clear D gene. Germline CDR1 SGHDT, CDR2 YYEEEE. V lost 5 bases, J lost 4 bases, and 4 bases lay in between. The CDR3 has 11 residues.

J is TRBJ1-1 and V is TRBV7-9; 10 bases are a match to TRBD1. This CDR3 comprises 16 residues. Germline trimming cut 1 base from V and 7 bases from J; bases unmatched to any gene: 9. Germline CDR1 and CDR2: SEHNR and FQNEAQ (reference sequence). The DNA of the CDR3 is TGTGCCAGCAGCTTAGTGAGCGGGACAGGGGCAGGTGAAGCTTTCTTT. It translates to CASSLVSGTGAGEAFF.

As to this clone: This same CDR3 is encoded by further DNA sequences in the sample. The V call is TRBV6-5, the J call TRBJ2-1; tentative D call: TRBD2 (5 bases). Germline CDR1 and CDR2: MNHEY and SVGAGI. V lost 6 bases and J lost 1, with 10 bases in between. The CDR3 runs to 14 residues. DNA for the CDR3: TGTGCCAGCAGCCGGGGTTCGTCCTACAATGAGCAGTTCTTC. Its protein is CASSRGSSYNEQFF.

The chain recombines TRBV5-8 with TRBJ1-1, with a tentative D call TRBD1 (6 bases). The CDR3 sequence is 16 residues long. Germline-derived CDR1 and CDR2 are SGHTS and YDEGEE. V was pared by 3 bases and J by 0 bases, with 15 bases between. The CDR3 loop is CASSSTGRRVNTEAFF. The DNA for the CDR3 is TGTGCCAGCAGCTCAACAGGGCGGCGGGTGAACACTGAAGCTTTCTTT.

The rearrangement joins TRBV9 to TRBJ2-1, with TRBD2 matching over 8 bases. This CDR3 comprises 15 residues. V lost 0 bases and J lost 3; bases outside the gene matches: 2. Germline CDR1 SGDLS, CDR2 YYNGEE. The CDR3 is CASSVGAGGYNEQFF. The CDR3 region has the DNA TGTGCCAGCAGCGTAGGGGCGGGGGGCTACAATGAGCAGTTCTTC.

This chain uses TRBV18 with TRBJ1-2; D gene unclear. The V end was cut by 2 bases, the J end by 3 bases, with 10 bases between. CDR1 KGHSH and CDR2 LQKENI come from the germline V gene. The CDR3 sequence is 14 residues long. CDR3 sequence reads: CASSPTRQDYGYTF. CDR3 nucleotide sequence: TGTGCCAGCTCACCAACCCGACAAGACTATGGCTACACCTTC.

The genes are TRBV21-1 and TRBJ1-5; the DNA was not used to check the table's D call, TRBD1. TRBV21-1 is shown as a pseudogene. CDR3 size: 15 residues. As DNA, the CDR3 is TGTGCCAGCAGCAAAGGGTGGGCAGGTCGTCAGCCCCAGCATTTT. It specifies CASSKGWAGRQPQHF.

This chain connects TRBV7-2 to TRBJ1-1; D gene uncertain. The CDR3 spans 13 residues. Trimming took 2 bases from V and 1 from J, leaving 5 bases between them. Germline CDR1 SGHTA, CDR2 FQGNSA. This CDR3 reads CASSLSRNTEAFF. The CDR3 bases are TGTGCCAGCAGCTTATCTAGGAACACTGAAGCTTTCTTT.

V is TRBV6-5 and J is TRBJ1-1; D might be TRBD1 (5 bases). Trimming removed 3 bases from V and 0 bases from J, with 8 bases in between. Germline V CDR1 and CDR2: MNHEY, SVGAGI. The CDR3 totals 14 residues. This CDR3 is CASSYGGLNTEAFF. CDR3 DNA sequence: TGTGCCAGCAGTTATGGGGGGTTGAACACTGAAGCTTTCTTT.

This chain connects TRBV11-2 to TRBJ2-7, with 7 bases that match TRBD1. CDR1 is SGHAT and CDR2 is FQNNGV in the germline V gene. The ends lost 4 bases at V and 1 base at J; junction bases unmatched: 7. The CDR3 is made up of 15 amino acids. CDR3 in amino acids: CASSSGTVASYEQYF. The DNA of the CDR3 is TGTGCCAGCAGCTCCGGGACAGTCGCATCCTACGAGCAGTACTTC. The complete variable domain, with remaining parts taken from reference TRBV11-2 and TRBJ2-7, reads EAGVAQSPRYKIIEKRQSVAFWCNPISGHATLYWYQQILGQGPKLLIQFQNNGVVDDSQLPKDRFSAERLKGVDSTLKIQPAKLEDSAVYLCASSSGTVASYEQYFGPGTRLTVT.

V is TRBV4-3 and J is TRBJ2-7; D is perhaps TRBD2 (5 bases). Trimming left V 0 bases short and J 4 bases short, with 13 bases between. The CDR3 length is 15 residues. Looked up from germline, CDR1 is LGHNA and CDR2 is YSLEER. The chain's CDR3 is CASSQDPKGSYEQYF. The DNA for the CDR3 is TGCGCCAGCAGCCAAGATCCAAAAGGGAGTTACGAGCAGTACTTC.

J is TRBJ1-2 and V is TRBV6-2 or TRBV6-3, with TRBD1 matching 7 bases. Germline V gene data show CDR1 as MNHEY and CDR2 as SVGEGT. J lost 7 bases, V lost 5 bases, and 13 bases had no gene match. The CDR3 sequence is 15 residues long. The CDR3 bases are TGTGCCAGCAGTCGCACAGGGGCTTCAGGGGCTGGCTACACCTTC. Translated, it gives CASSRTGASGAGYTF.

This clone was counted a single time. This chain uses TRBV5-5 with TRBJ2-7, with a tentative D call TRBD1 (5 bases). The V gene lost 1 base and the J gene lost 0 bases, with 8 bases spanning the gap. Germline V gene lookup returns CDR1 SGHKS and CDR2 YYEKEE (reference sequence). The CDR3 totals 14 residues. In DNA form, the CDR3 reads TGTGCCAGCAGCTTGAGGGGCGGCTCCTACGAGCAGTACTTC. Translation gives CASSLRGGSYEQYF.

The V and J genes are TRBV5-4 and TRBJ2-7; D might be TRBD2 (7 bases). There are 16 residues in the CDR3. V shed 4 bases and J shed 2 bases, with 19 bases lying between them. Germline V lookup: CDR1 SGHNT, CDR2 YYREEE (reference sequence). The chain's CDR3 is CASSLGVGGLTYEQYF. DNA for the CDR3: TGTGCCAGCAGCCTGGGTGTGGGGGGGCTCACCTACGAGCAGTACTTC.

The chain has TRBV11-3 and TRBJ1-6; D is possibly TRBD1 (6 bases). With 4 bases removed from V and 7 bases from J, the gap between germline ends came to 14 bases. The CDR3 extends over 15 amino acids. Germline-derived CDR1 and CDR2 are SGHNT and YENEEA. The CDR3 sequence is CASSYTGRGNSPLHF. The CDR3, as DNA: TGTGCCAGCAGCTACACAGGGAGAGGGAATTCACCCCTCCACTTT.

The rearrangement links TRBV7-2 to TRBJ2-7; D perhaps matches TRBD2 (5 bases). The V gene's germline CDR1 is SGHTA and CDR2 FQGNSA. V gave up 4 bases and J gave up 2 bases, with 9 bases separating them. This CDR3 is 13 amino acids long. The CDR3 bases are TGTGCCAGCAGCTGGGGAGCTACCTACGAGCAGTACTTC. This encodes CASSWGATYEQYF.

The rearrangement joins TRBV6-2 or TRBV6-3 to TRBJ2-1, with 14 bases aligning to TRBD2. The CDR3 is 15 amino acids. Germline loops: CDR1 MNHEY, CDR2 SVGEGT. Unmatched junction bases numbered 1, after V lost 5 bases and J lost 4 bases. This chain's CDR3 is CASSRLAGGYNEQFF. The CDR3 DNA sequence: TGTGCCAGCAGTCGACTAGCGGGGGGGTACAATGAGCAGTTCTTC.

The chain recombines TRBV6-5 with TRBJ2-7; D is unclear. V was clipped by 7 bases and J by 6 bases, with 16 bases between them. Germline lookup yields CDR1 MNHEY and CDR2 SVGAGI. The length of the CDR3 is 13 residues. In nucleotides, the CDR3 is TGTGCCAGCATAGCCCAAGGTGGTTCCGAGCAGTACTTC. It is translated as CASIAQGGSEQYF.

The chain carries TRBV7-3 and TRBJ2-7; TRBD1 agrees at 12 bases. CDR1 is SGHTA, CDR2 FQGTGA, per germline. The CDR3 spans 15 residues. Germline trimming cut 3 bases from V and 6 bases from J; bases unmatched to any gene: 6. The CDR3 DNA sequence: TGTGCCAGCAGCTTCCAGGGACAGGGGGCCGTCGAGCAGTACTTC. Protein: CASSFQGQGAVEQYF.

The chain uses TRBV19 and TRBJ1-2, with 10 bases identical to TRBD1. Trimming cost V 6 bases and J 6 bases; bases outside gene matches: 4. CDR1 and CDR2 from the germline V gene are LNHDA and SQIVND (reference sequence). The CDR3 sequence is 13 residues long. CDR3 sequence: CASRGQGSNGYTF. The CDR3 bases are TGTGCCAGTAGGGGACAGGGGTCTAATGGCTACACCTTC. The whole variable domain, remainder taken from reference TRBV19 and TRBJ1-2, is DGGITQSPKYLFRKEGQNVTLSCEQNLNHDAMYWYRQDPGQGLRLIYYSQIVNDFQKGDIAEGYSVSREKKESFPLTVTSAQKNPTAFYLCASRGQGSNGYTFGSGTRLTVV.

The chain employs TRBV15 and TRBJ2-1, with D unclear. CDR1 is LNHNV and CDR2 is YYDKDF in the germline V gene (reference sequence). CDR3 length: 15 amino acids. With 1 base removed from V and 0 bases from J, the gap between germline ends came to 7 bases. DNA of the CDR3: TGTGCCACCAGCAGAGCTAAGAGCTCCTACAATGAGCAGTTCTTC. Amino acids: CATSRAKSSYNEQFF.

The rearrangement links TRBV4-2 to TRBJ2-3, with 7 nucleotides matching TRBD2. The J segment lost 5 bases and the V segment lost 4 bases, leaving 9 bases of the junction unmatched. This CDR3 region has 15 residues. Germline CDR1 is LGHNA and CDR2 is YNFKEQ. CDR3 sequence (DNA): TGTGCCAGCAGCCCAGACGGGGGGAGCGGAGATACGCAGTATTTT. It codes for CASSPDGGSGDTQYF.